Listed here are 32 T cell receptor beta chains from one sample, sequenced in a study of OX40 agonist ivuxolimab in advanced cancers. The repertoire was sequenced with immunoSEQ multiplex PCR; TCRdb's copy has only in-frame clones and lacks some. The sample has approximately 58,000 clones; approximately 83% are singletons. The sequencing used CD4+ or CD8+ T cells sorted from blood, collected in a trial of the OX40 agonist ivuxolimab. These receptors all come from an adult with an advanced solid tumor such as melanoma, head and neck, liver or kidney cancer.

The chain carries TRBV11-2 and TRBJ2-1; TRBD2 matches 8 bases. The V gene end was trimmed by 8 bases and the J gene end by 1 base; junction bases not matched to a gene: 7. Looked up from germline, CDR1 is SGHAT and CDR2 is FQNNGV. CDR3 length: 15 residues. The CDR3 bases are TGTGCCAGCTGCCTTAGCGGGGTGTCCTACAATGAGCAGTTCTTC. Amino acid sequence: CASCLSGVSYNEQFF.

This chain connects TRBV5-1 to TRBJ2-6, with TRBD1 identical over 7 bases. The J segment lost 0 bases and the V segment lost 2 bases, leaving 5 bases of the junction unmatched. Germline CDR1 is SGHRS and CDR2 is YFSETQ. The CDR3 contains 17 residues. CDR3 in amino acids: CASSFRDRTSGANVLTF. The CDR3 bases are TGCGCCAGCAGCTTTAGGGACAGAACCTCTGGGGCCAACGTCCTGACTTTC.

V usage is TRBV5-6 and J usage is TRBJ1-5, with D possibly TRBD1 on 5 matching bases. Trimming cost V 4 bases and J 6 bases, with 17 bases left between them. The CDR3 contains 15 residues. CDR1 is SGHDT and CDR2 is YYEEEE in the germline V gene. The CDR3 nucleotides read TGTGCCAGCAGCCCGGCAGGGAATTGGGCTCAGCCCCAGCATTTT. Protein sequence: CASSPAGNWAQPQHF. The variable domain in full, completed from reference TRBV5-6 and TRBJ1-5, reads DAGVTQSPTHLIKTRGQQVTLRCSPKSGHDTVSWYQQALGQGPQFIFQYYEEEERQRGNFPDRFSGHQFPNYSSELNVNALLLGDSALYLCASSPAGNWAQPQHFGDGTRLSIL.

J is TRBJ2-5 and V is TRBV9; 7 bases align to TRBD1. CDR3 size: 13 residues. The ends lost 4 bases at V and 5 bases at J; junction bases unmatched: 5. Per the germline V gene, CDR1 is SGDLS and CDR2 is YYNGEE. The chain's CDR3 is CASSPTGRETQYF. The CDR3 DNA is TGTGCCAGCAGCCCGACAGGGCGGGAGACCCAGTACTTC.

This chain joins TRBV7-2 and TRBJ1-4; TRBD1 might be the D (5 bases). The germline V gene has CDR1 SGHTA and CDR2 FQGNSA. Trimming left V 7 bases short and J 0 bases short, with 9 bases between. The CDR3 totals 14 residues. Here the CDR3 reads CASTRDSTNEKLFF. The CDR3 region has the DNA TGTGCCAGCACCCGGGACTCAACTAATGAAAAACTGTTTTTT. Full variable domain (remainder filled in from reference TRBV7-2 and TRBJ1-4): GAGVSQSPSNKVTEKGKDVELRCDPISGHTALYWYRQSLGQGLEFLIYFQGNSAPDKSGLPSDRFSAERTGGSVSTLTIQRTQQEDSAVYLCASTRDSTNEKLFFGSGTQLSVL.

This chain's CDR3 is CASSFGSGSTDTQYF. In DNA form, the CDR3 reads TGCGCCAGCAGCTTTGGGAGCGGGAGCACAGATACGCAGTATTTT. The chain recombines TRBV5-1 with TRBJ2-3; the D gene is possibly TRBD2 (6 bases). Trimming took off 2 bases at V and 0 bases at J, with 10 bases between the two ends. The CDR3 runs 15 residues. Looked up from germline, CDR1 is SGHRS and CDR2 is YFSETQ.

The chain recombines TRBV11-1 with TRBJ2-3; 12 bases line up with TRBD2. The CDR3 totals 15 residues. From germline, CDR1 is SGHAT and CDR2 FQDESV (reference sequence). The V segment lost 1 base and the J segment 6 bases; nucleotides outside the gene matches: 2. The CDR3 DNA reads TGTGCCAGCAGCTTAGAACTAGCGGGAGGTGATACGCAGTATTTT. This translates into CASSLELAGGDTQYF.

This chain joins TRBV6-5 and TRBJ2-7, with D possibly matching TRBD1 (7 bases). The CDR3 length is 16 residues. V was pared by 0 bases and J by 9 bases, with 21 bases between. Germline V CDR1 and CDR2: MNHEY, SVGAGI. CDR3 DNA sequence: TGTGCCAGCAGTTACTCGGGCTCGACAGGGAGGTTGGGGCAGTACTTC. Residues: CASSYSGSTGRLGQYF.

The rearrangement joins TRBV10-2 to TRBJ2-3; D not certain. Trimming shortened V by 8 bases and J by 1 base, and 13 bases separated the two germline ends. Germline CDR1 is WSHSY and CDR2 is SAAADI. This CDR3 comprises 14 residues. CDR3 residues: CASELGRGTDTQYF. The CDR3 bases are TGCGCCAGCGAGCTAGGACGTGGCACAGATACGCAGTATTTT.

In this sample, this clone turned up once. In nucleotides, the CDR3 is TGTGCCAGCAGCGTGGCCCCGACAGGGGGAAGCACTGAAGCTTTCTTT. Amino acid sequence: CASSVAPTGGSTEAFF. The chain employs TRBV9 and TRBJ1-1; 9 nucleotides line up with TRBD1. CDR1 is SGDLS and CDR2 is YYNGEE in the germline V gene. Trimming at V came to 2 bases and at J to 4 bases, leaving 9 bases not matched to a gene. The CDR3 has 16 amino acids.

The chain recombines TRBV9 with TRBJ2-7, with TRBD2 matching over 8 bases. CDR1 and CDR2 (germline): SGDLS, YYNGEE. CDR3 length: 15 amino acids. J was trimmed by 2 bases and V by 5 bases; bases with no gene match: 9. In DNA, the CDR3 is TGTGCCAGCAGGCCATCCGGGACTAGTACCTACGAGCAGTACTTC. Translation gives CASRPSGTSTYEQYF.

The chain couples TRBV7-3 to TRBJ2-1; TRBD2 aligns across 9 bases. V lost 4 bases to trimming and J lost 2 bases; unmatched junction nucleotides: 3. The germline V gene encodes CDR1 SGHTA and CDR2 FQGTGA. The CDR3 contains 15 residues. CDR3 amino acids: CASSSTSGTYNEQFF. The CDR3, as DNA: TGTGCCAGCAGCTCGACTAGCGGTACCTACAATGAGCAGTTCTTC.

This chain connects TRBV5-1 to TRBJ1-4; a possible D gene is TRBD1 (5 bases). Germline V lookup: CDR1 SGHRS, CDR2 YFSETQ. CDR3 length: 16 residues. Trimming removed 7 bases at V and 6 bases at J, with 22 bases between. CDR3 region: CASGVRGDFADEKLFF. The CDR3 DNA reads as TGCGCCAGCGGGGTTAGAGGGGATTTCGCGGATGAAAAACTGTTTTTT. The whole variable domain, remainder taken from reference TRBV5-1 and TRBJ1-4, is KAGVTQTPRYLIKTRGQQVTLSCSPISGHRSVSWYQQTPGQGLQFLFEYFSETQRNKGNFPGRFSGRQFSNSRSEMNVSTLELGDSALYLCASGVRGDFADEKLFFGSGTQLSVL.

J is TRBJ2-7 and V is TRBV11-2; 7 nucleotides match TRBD2. The junction had 8 bases not matched to a gene; V was cut back by 0 bases and J by 0 bases. Germline values: CDR1 SGHAT, CDR2 FQNNGV. This CDR3 contains 17 residues. CDR3 nucleotide sequence: TGTGCCAGCAGCTTAGAGGCGGCCAGCGGGATCTCCTACGAGCAGTACTTC. It translates to CASSLEAASGISYEQYF.

The rearrangement links TRBV6-5 to TRBJ2-7; D may be TRBD2 (6 bases). CDR3 length equals 15 residues. The V gene lost 2 bases and the J gene lost 0 bases, with 11 bases spanning the gap. CDR1 is MNHEY and CDR2 is SVGAGI in the germline V gene. In DNA, the CDR3 is TGTGCCAGCAGTTACGGGACTTCGAGCTCCTACGAGCAGTACTTC. Its translation is CASSYGTSSSYEQYF.

Remarks on this clone: This same CDR3 is encoded by further DNA sequences in the sample. The V call is TRBV4-2, the J call TRBJ2-7, with D perhaps given as TRBD1 or TRBD2 (5 bases each). The germline gives CDR1 LGHNA, CDR2 YNFKEQ. V was shortened by 0 bases and J by 2 bases, with 8 bases between the two germline ends. The CDR3 has 14 residues. The chain's CDR3 is CASSQDEGPYEQYF. CDR3 coding DNA: TGTGCCAGCAGCCAAGATGAGGGACCCTACGAGCAGTACTTC.

This chain connects TRBV20-1 to TRBJ2-3, with 7 nucleotides matching TRBD2. The length of the CDR3 is 11 residues. V trimming: 7 bases; J trimming: 6 bases; junction bases outside the gene matches: 4. Germline lookup yields CDR1 DFQATT and CDR2 SNEGSKA (reference sequence). The CDR3 region has the DNA TGCAGTGTGGGGGGGGTTGATACGCAGTATTTT. Its translation: CSVGGVDTQYF.

The chain joins TRBV19 to TRBJ1-1; the match to TRBD1 covers 8 bases. Germline V gene sequence: CDR1 LNHDA, CDR2 SQIVND (reference sequence). The CDR3 is 15 residues long. V trimming: 4 bases; J trimming: 3 bases; junction bases outside the gene matches: 7. The DNA for the CDR3 is TGTGCCAGTAGTACCTCCGGGGGACAGGACACTGAAGCTTTCTTT. Its translation: CASSTSGGQDTEAFF.

This clone was counted a single time. The chain joins TRBV18 to TRBJ2-3; TRBD1 might be the D (5 bases). CDR1 and CDR2 from the germline V gene are KGHSH and LQKENI. CDR3 length equals 14 residues. V dropped 3 bases and J dropped 6 bases, with 13 bases sitting between them. The CDR3 here is CASSPETAGDTQYF. CDR3 bases: TGTGCCAGCTCACCGGAGACAGCCGGGGATACGCAGTATTTT.

The V call is TRBV6-1, the J call TRBJ1-4, with a possible D match to TRBD1 (6 bases). Germline assignment: CDR1 MNHNS and CDR2 SASEGT. The V and J ends lost 1 base and 10 bases respectively, with 16 bases between them. The CDR3 totals 15 residues. The CDR3 DNA is TGTGCCAGCAGTGAAGAGGGGGGCGAAATCGGAAAACTGTTTTTT. It is translated as CASSEEGGEIGKLFF.

As regards this clone: The sample contains more than one DNA sequence encoding this CDR3. The CDR3 region has the DNA TGTGCCAGCAGCTTAGGCGCTTACGAGCAGTACTTC. Translation: CASSLGAYEQYF. The chain carries TRBV11-1 and TRBJ2-7; D ambiguous. Trimming left V 1 base short and J 4 bases short, with 5 bases between. The CDR3 consists of 12 residues. Germline V lookup: CDR1 SGHAT, CDR2 FQDESV (reference sequence).

The chain is built from TRBV18 and TRBJ1-2; D not certain. V lost 3 bases and J 0 bases, leaving 8 bases between the germline ends. The CDR3 covers 14 residues. Germline CDR1 reads KGHSH; CDR2 reads LQKENI. The CDR3 protein is CASSPTSSNYGYTF. CDR3 coding DNA: TGTGCCAGCTCACCCACCTCCTCTAACTATGGCTACACCTTC.

This clone was found a few times. The sample carries other DNA sequences with the same CDR3. The chain links TRBV5-1 to TRBJ2-1; D ambiguous. V lost 0 bases and J lost 3, with 4 bases in between. The germline V gene has CDR1 SGHRS and CDR2 YFSETQ. The length of the CDR3 is 13 residues. The CDR3 loop is CASSLVYYNEQFF. The CDR3 DNA sequence: TGCGCCAGCAGCTTGGTGTACTACAATGAGCAGTTCTTC.

This clone was observed many times. The rearrangement links TRBV7-6 to TRBJ2-6; 7 nucleotides match TRBD1. Looked up from germline, CDR1 is SGHVS and CDR2 is FNYEAQ. CDR3 length: 16 residues. The V and J ends lost 5 bases and 0 bases, in that order; junction bases with no gene match: 4. For the CDR3, the DNA is TGTGCCAGCAGCCCCCGACAGGGCTCTGGGGCCAACGTCCTGACTTTC. Its protein product is CASSPRQGSGANVLTF.

J is TRBJ2-5 and V is TRBV5-8; 8 bases line up with TRBD1. The length of the CDR3 is 13 residues. Germline trimming cut 3 bases from V and 5 bases from J; bases unmatched to any gene: 3. The germline V gene encodes CDR1 SGHTS and CDR2 YDEGEE. The CDR3 DNA reads as TGTGCCAGCAGCTGGACAGGGAGGGAGACCCAGTACTTC. Translation gives CASSWTGRETQYF.

CDR3 coding DNA: TGTGCCACCGCGGAGTGGGGCCCTATGAACACTGAAGCTTTCTTT. Translating gives CATAEWGPMNTEAFF. V is TRBV5-5 and J is TRBJ1-1; maybe TRBD1 (5 bases). Germline-derived CDR1 and CDR2 are SGHKS and YYEKEE (reference sequence). This CDR3 region has 15 residues. The V gene lost 9 bases and the J gene lost 0 bases, with 18 bases spanning the gap.

J is TRBJ2-1 and V is TRBV10-2; TRBD2 aligns across 7 bases. In germline, CDR1 is WSHSY, CDR2 SAAADI. CDR3 length: 16 residues. V dropped 8 bases and J dropped 0; count of bases not matched to a gene: 10. CDR3 region: CASHQGGQTSYNEQFF. DNA for the CDR3: TGCGCCAGCCATCAGGGAGGGCAGACCTCCTACAATGAGCAGTTCTTC.

The J gene is TRBJ1-6, the V gene TRBV30, with D possibly being TRBD1 (5 bases). Germline CDR1 is GTSNPN and CDR2 is SVGIG (reference sequence). The CDR3 loop spans 14 amino acids. The ends were cut back, 4 bases at V and 4 bases at J, with 11 bases in the middle. Here the CDR3 DNA reads TGTGCCTGGAATCCGGGACGGTATAATTCACCCCTCCACTTT. This sequence encodes CAWNPGRYNSPLHF.

In this sample, this clone turned up once. This sequence joins TRBV7-2 and TRBJ2-5, with 10 bases that match TRBD2. CDR1 and CDR2 from the germline V gene are SGHTA and FQGNSA. With 10 bases clipped from V and 1 base from J, the junction kept 9 bases outside the gene matches. This CDR3 contains 15 residues. This CDR3 reads CATSPQRGGQETQYF. The CDR3 region has the DNA TGTGCCACATCACCTCAGCGGGGGGGCCAAGAGACCCAGTACTTC.

J is TRBJ2-3 and V is TRBV5-1, with D unresolved. The CDR3 has 14 residues. Germline CDR1 is SGHRS and CDR2 is YFSETQ. V was cut by 5 bases and J by 2 bases, with 12 bases left in between. The CDR3 protein is CASSLDTNTDTQYF. The CDR3 DNA reads as TGCGCCAGCAGTCTCGACACAAACACAGATACGCAGTATTTT.

CDR3 amino acids: CASSMTARGLYGYTF. DNA of the CDR3: TGTGCCAGCAGTATGACTGCCAGGGGGCTCTATGGCTACACCTTC. The V and J genes are TRBV6-5 and TRBJ1-2; 8 positions match TRBD1. Trimming cost V 5 bases and J 4 bases; bases outside gene matches: 9. The germline gives CDR1 MNHEY, CDR2 SVGAGI. The CDR3 is 15 amino acids.

This clone rates as medium-sized. This chain links TRBV5-6 with TRBJ2-2, with 7 bases aligning to TRBD1. V lost 0 bases and J lost 2; bases outside the gene matches: 1. The CDR3 sequence is 15 residues long. CDR1 SGHDT and CDR2 YYEEEE come from the germline V gene. DNA for the CDR3: TGTGCCAGCAGCTTGGACAGGGGTAACACCGGGGAGCTGTTTTTT. Residues: CASSLDRGNTGELFF.